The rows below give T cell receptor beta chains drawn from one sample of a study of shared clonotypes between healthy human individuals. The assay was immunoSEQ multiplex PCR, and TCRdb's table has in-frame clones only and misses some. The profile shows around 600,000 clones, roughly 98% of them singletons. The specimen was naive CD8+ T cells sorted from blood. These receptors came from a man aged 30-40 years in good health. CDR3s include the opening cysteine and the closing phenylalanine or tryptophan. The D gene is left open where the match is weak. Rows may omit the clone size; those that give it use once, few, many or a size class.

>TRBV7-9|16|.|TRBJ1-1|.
TGTGCCAGCAGCTTAGTGGTGGGCGCGGGATCCACTGAAGCTTTCTTT
CASSLVVGAGSTEAFF
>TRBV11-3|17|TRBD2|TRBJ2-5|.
TGTGCCAGCAGCTTATCGTGGCGGGAGGGTCGAGGAGAGACCCAGTACTTC
CASSLSWREGRGETQYF
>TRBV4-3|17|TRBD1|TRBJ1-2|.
TGCGCCAGCAGCCAGATAATTGTACAGGGGACGTTCAATGGCTACACCTTC
CASSQIIVQGTFNGYTF
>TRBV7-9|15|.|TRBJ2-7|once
TGTGCCAGCAGCTTAGGGGTGGGGCCCACCTACGAGCAGTACTTC
CASSLGVGPTYEQYF
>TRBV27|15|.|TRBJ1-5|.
TGTGCCAGCCTATCCTTCTTCGGGGCCAATCAGCCCCAGCATTTT
CASLSFFGANQPQHF
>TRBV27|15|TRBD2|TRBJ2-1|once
TGTGCCAGCAGTTTATTACTAGCGAGGAACAATGAGCAGTTCTTC
CASSLLLARNNEQFF
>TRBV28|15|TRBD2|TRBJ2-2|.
TGTGCCAGCAGTCCTCTAGCGGGAGGTACCGGGGAGCTGTTTTTT
CASSPLAGGTGELFF
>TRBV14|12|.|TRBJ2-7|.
TGTGCCAGCAGCCATTCAGGGGTCGAGCAGTACTTC
CASSHSGVEQYF
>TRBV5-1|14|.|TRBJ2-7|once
TGCGCCAGCAGCTTGGACAGGGTGGCCTACGAGCAGTACTTC
CASSLDRVAYEQYF
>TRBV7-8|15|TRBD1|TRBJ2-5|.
TGTGCCAGCAGCTTAGGGCCAGGGGGCTTACAGACCCAGTACTTC
CASSLGPGGLQTQYF
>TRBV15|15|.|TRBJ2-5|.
TGTGCCACCAGCAGTCCCGAGGGGGGGCAAGAGACCCAGTACTTC
CATSSPEGGQETQYF
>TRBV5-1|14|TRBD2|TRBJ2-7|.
TGCGCCAGCAGCTTCGGACTAGGGACCTACGAGCAGTACTTC
CASSFGLGTYEQYF
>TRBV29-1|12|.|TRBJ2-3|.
TGCAGCGTTGACGAGGGAAAAGATACGCAGTATTTT
CSVDEGKDTQYF
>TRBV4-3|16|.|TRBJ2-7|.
TGCGCCAGCAGCCAAGTAGGCACAGGGAGCCTATACGAGCAGTACTTC
CASSQVGTGSLYEQYF
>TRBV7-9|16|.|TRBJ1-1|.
TGTGCCAGCAGCTTATTACCCCGGGGGCTGAACACTGAAGCTTTCTTT
CASSLLPRGLNTEAFF
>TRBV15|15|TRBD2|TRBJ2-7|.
TGTGCCACCAGCAGAGATTCGGGACTAGTCTACGAGCAGTACTTC
CATSRDSGLVYEQYF
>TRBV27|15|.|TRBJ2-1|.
TGTGCCAGCAGGCAGACTGAGCGTCCCTACAATGAGCAGTTCTTC
CASRQTERPYNEQFF
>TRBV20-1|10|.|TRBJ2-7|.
TGCAGTGCTAGCCCCTACGAGCAGTACTTC
CSASPYEQYF
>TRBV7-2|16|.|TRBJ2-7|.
TGTGCCAGCAGCTTATCTACAGGGCGTATTTCCTGGGAGCAGTACTTC
CASSLSTGRISWEQYF
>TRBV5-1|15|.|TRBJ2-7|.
TGCGCCAGCAGCTTAACCGGGACTCCATCCTACGAGCAGTACTTC
CASSLTGTPSYEQYF
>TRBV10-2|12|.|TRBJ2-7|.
TGCGCCGCAGGGGGGGACTACTACGAGCAGTACTTC
CAAGGDYYEQYF
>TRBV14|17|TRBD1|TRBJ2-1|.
TGTGCCAGCAGCCAAGTTATTGGGGACAGGTCCATTGATGAGCAGTTCTTC
CASSQVIGDRSIDEQFF
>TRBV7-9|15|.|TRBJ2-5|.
TGTGCCAGCAGCGACGCAGGTAACGGCCAAGAGACCCAGTACTTC
CASSDAGNGQETQYF
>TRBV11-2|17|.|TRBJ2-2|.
TGTGCCAGCAGCTTAGATTTGGCCCAGGGATACAACGGGGAGCTGTTTTTT
CASSLDLAQGYNGELFF
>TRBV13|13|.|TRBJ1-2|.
TGTGCCAGCAGCTTAGGCCGGAGCTATGGCTACACCTTC
CASSLGRSYGYTF
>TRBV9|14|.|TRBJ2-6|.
TGTGCCAGCAGCGGGTACTCTGGGGCCAACGTCCTGACTTTC
CASSGYSGANVLTF
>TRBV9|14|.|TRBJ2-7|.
TGTGCCAGCAGCGTAGACCAGGAGCTCTACGAGCAGTACTTC
CASSVDQELYEQYF
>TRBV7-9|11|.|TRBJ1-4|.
TGTGCCAGCAGCTTACATGAAAAACTGTTTTTT
CASSLHEKLFF
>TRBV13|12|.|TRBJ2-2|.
TGTGCCAGCAGCTCAATCCCCGGGGAGCTGTTTTTT
CASSSIPGELFF